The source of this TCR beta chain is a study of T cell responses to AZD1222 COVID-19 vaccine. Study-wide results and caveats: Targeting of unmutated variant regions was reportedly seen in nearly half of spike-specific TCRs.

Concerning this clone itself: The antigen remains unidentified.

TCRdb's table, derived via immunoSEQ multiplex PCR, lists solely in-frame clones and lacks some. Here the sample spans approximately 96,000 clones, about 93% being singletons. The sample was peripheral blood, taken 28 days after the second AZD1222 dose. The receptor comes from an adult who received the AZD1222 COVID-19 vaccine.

CDR3 in amino acids: CASRTNQETQYF. In DNA, the CDR3 is TGTGCCAGCCGGACTAACCAAGAGACCCAGTACTTC. This chain uses TRBV6-5 with TRBJ2-5, with D possibly being TRBD2 (6 bases). This CDR3 is 12 amino acids long. In germline, CDR1 is MNHEY, CDR2 SVGAGI. V gave up 8 bases and J gave up 0 bases, with 7 bases separating them.